This T cell receptor (beta chain) stems from a study of T-cell memory formation after mild COVID-19. Study-wide background: For the most part, TCR clusters were specific to one donor.

TCRdb itself ran the 5' RACE reads through MiXCR, one entry per CDR3 protein. The data contain hundreds of thousands of distinct CDR3 sequences, more than 15% of them singletons. V was pared by 6 bases and J by 5 bases, with 3 bases of the junction left unmatched. CDR1 MNHEY and CDR2 SVGAGI come from the germline V gene. The CDR3 is made up of 12 amino acids. The origin of this receptor is a man aged 18 to 30 who had mild COVID-19 (a few samples of this study predate the infection). Cell type and time point are not known. The chain couples TRBV6-5 to TRBJ1-1, with 7 positions matching TRBD1. Sequencing used PBMCs or a T cell subset sorted from them (not recorded which). The CDR3 spells CASRYRGTEAFF. The CDR3 bases are TGTGCCAGCAGGTACAGGGGTACTGAAGCTTTCTTT.